These T cell receptor beta chains were read from a single sample in a study of T cell responses to AZD1222 COVID-19 vaccine. Data came from immunoSEQ multiplex PCR; TCRdb stores just in-frame clones and leaves some out. The table records roughly 90,000 clones, over 85% of them present only once. Material: peripheral blood, obtained 28 days after the second AZD1222 dose. These receptors were collected from an adult who received the AZD1222 COVID-19 vaccine. Each CDR3 is given with its conserved first and last residue. D genes are given only for firm matches. Clone size is not always given. Where it is, it says once, few, many or a class for expanded clones.

D gene: .; clone size: once; J gene: TRBJ2-5; V gene: TRBV18; CDR3 DNA: TGTGCCAGCTCACTTTTACCCTTCCAAGAGACCCAGTACTTC; CDR3 protein: CASSLLPFQETQYF
D gene: .; clone size: .; J gene: TRBJ1-6; V gene: TRBV7-9; CDR3 DNA: TGTGCCAGCAGCTTAGATACGGCTAATTCACCCCTCCACTTT; CDR3 protein: CASSLDTANSPLHF
D gene: TRBD2; clone size: .; J gene: TRBJ2-5; V gene: TRBV7-8; CDR3 DNA: TGTGCCAGCAGCTTCCTAGCGGGGGTCCAAGAGACCCAGTACTTC; CDR3 protein: CASSFLAGVQETQYF
D gene: .; clone size: few; J gene: TRBJ1-5; V gene: TRBV6-5; CDR3 DNA: TGTGCCAGCAGTTACACATCGGGGGGGATTCAGCCCCAGCATTTT; CDR3 protein: CASSYTSGGIQPQHF
D gene: .; clone size: .; J gene: TRBJ2-2; V gene: TRBV9; CDR3 DNA: TGTGCCAGCAGCGTAGCAAGCGGGGAGCTGTTTTTT; CDR3 protein: CASSVASGELFF
D gene: TRBD1; clone size: .; J gene: TRBJ2-7; V gene: TRBV9; CDR3 DNA: TGTGCCAGCAGCGTTTCAGGGGGTTCCTACGAGCAGTACTTC; CDR3 protein: CASSVSGGSYEQYF
D gene: .; clone size: .; J gene: TRBJ1-4; V gene: TRBV28; CDR3 DNA: TGTGCCAGCAGATCGACTTTGGGGGTGTTAGAAGAAAAACTGTTTTTT; CDR3 protein: CASRSTLGVLEEKLFF
D gene: .; clone size: .; J gene: TRBJ1-2; V gene: TRBV7-9; CDR3 DNA: TGTGCCAGCAGTCAGGGGCCCTATGGCTACACCTTC; CDR3 protein: CASSQGPYGYTF
D gene: .; clone size: .; J gene: TRBJ1-2; V gene: TRBV28; CDR3 DNA: TGTGCCAGCGGCGGAGGAACCTATGGCTACACCTTC; CDR3 protein: CASGGGTYGYTF
D gene: .; clone size: .; J gene: TRBJ1-5; V gene: TRBV13; CDR3 DNA: TGTGCCAGCAGCTTAGCGGGGGGTAGTCAGCCCCAGCATTTT; CDR3 protein: CASSLAGGSQPQHF
D gene: .; clone size: once; J gene: TRBJ1-1; V gene: TRBV7-3; CDR3 DNA: TGTGCCAGCAGCTTAACAGTTGACACTGAAGCTTTCTTT; CDR3 protein: CASSLTVDTEAFF
D gene: TRBD1; clone size: .; J gene: TRBJ2-4; V gene: TRBV5-1; CDR3 DNA: TGCGCCAGCAGCGAGCGACAGGGGGCATTGGCCAAAAACATTCAGTACTTC; CDR3 protein: CASSERQGALAKNIQYF
D gene: TRBD2; clone size: .; J gene: TRBJ2-1; V gene: TRBV18; CDR3 DNA: TGTGCCAGCTCAGACGGACTAGCGGGGGTCGGTGAGCAGTTCTTC; CDR3 protein: CASSDGLAGVGEQFF
D gene: .; clone size: .; J gene: TRBJ1-3; V gene: TRBV13; CDR3 DNA: TGTGCCAGCAGCTTAGGTGTACTCTGGGGGGCTACAGAAGTCACCATATATTTT; CDR3 protein: CASSLGVLWGATEVTIYF
D gene: .; clone size: .; J gene: TRBJ2-7; V gene: TRBV4-3; CDR3 DNA: TGCGCCAGCAGCCAAGGCGGCGTCGGCTCCTACGAGCAGTACTTC; CDR3 protein: CASSQGGVGSYEQYF
D gene: .; clone size: .; J gene: TRBJ1-2; V gene: TRBV18; CDR3 DNA: TGTGCCAGCTCAAGTGGAAGTAACTATGGCTACACCTTC; CDR3 protein: CASSSGSNYGYTF
D gene: TRBD1; clone size: .; J gene: TRBJ1-2; V gene: TRBV18; CDR3 DNA: TGTGCCAGCTCACCAAATTCGGCAGGGGGAGGCTATGGCTACACCTTC; CDR3 protein: CASSPNSAGGGYGYTF
D gene: .; clone size: .; J gene: TRBJ1-3; V gene: TRBV9; CDR3 DNA: TGTGCCAGCAGCGTAGAAGGGAACTCTGGAAACACCATATATTTT; CDR3 protein: CASSVEGNSGNTIYF
D gene: .; clone size: .; J gene: TRBJ2-3; V gene: TRBV4-1; CDR3 DNA: TGCGCCAGCAGAGCATTGAGGTTGGGCACAGATACGCAGTATTTT; CDR3 protein: CASRALRLGTDTQYF
D gene: .; clone size: .; J gene: TRBJ1-6; V gene: TRBV6-1; CDR3 DNA: TGTGCCAGCAGTGACAGGGGTTATAATTCACCCCTCCACTTT; CDR3 protein: CASSDRGYNSPLHF
D gene: .; clone size: .; J gene: TRBJ2-5; V gene: TRBV4-1; CDR3 DNA: TGCGCCAGCAGCCAAGGCCGAGGGGCGGGGGCCCAAGAGACCCAGTACTTC; CDR3 protein: CASSQGRGAGAQETQYF
D gene: .; clone size: .; J gene: TRBJ1-1; V gene: TRBV5-6; CDR3 DNA: TGTGCCAGCAGCTTGGTTGGGAGGGGCTCTGAAGCTTTCTTT; CDR3 protein: CASSLVGRGSEAFF
D gene: .; clone size: .; J gene: TRBJ1-5; V gene: TRBV6-1; CDR3 DNA: TGTGCCAGCAGTGAAGAGGAAGGAGGGGGTCAGCCCCAGCATTTT; CDR3 protein: CASSEEEGGGQPQHF
D gene: .; clone size: .; J gene: TRBJ2-5; V gene: TRBV27; CDR3 DNA: TGTGCCAGCAGCCGAGGACGGGGACAAGAGACCCAGTACTTC; CDR3 protein: CASSRGRGQETQYF
D gene: TRBD1; clone size: few; J gene: TRBJ1-4; V gene: TRBV28; CDR3 DNA: TGTGCCAGCACCGGGACAGGGAATTATGAAAAACTGTTTTTT; CDR3 protein: CASTGTGNYEKLFF
D gene: TRBD1; clone size: .; J gene: TRBJ2-3; V gene: TRBV15; CDR3 DNA: TGTGCCACCAGCAGAGATTGGACAGGTGGCACAGATACGCAGTATTTT; CDR3 protein: CATSRDWTGGTDTQYF
D gene: .; clone size: .; J gene: TRBJ1-4; V gene: TRBV6-5; CDR3 DNA: TGTGCCAGCAGAGGAGGGGGGGCGATGAATGAAAAACTGTTTTTT; CDR3 protein: CASRGGGAMNEKLFF
D gene: TRBD2; clone size: .; J gene: TRBJ2-1; V gene: TRBV11-3; CDR3 DNA: TGTGCCAGCAGCTTATCCGGGGGGGCCTACAATGAGCAGTTCTTC; CDR3 protein: CASSLSGGAYNEQFF
D gene: .; clone size: few; J gene: TRBJ1-1; V gene: TRBV5-5; CDR3 DNA: TGTGCCAGCAGCTTGCAGGGGCCTCCCACTGAAGCTTTCTTT; CDR3 protein: CASSLQGPPTEAFF
D gene: .; clone size: .; J gene: TRBJ1-2; V gene: TRBV7-8; CDR3 DNA: TGTGCCAGCAGCTACGACATACTGGATGGCTACACCTTC; CDR3 protein: CASSYDILDGYTF
D gene: TRBD2; clone size: once; J gene: TRBJ2-5; V gene: TRBV6-1; CDR3 DNA: TGTGCCAGCAGTGTACTTGGGGGGGACCTTCAAGAGACCCAGTACTTC; CDR3 protein: CASSVLGGDLQETQYF
D gene: .; clone size: .; J gene: TRBJ1-2; V gene: TRBV28; CDR3 DNA: TGTGCCGGCCAGGGGACGGGCAACTATGGCTACACCTTC; CDR3 protein: CAGQGTGNYGYTF
D gene: TRBD2; clone size: .; J gene: TRBJ2-3; V gene: TRBV4-1; CDR3 DNA: TGCGCCAGCAGCCAAAGGGCGGGGGAAACCACAGATACGCAGTATTTT; CDR3 protein: CASSQRAGETTDTQYF
D gene: TRBD1; clone size: .; J gene: TRBJ1-6; V gene: TRBV6-5; CDR3 DNA: TGTGCCAGCACGGGACAGGGTGGTTCACCCCTCCACTTT; CDR3 protein: CASTGQGGSPLHF
D gene: .; clone size: once; J gene: TRBJ2-1; V gene: TRBV10-3; CDR3 DNA: TGTGCCATCAGTGACTCCCGCAGCTCCTACAATGAGCAGTTCTTC; CDR3 protein: CAISDSRSSYNEQFF
D gene: .; clone size: .; J gene: TRBJ1-1; V gene: TRBV13; CDR3 DNA: TGTGCCAGCAGCTTAGAACAGATGAACACTGAAGCTTTCTTT; CDR3 protein: CASSLEQMNTEAFF
D gene: TRBD1; clone size: .; J gene: TRBJ1-6; V gene: TRBV27; CDR3 DNA: TGTGCCACCCATACAGGGGGTTCGGGGTCACCCCTCCACTTT; CDR3 protein: CATHTGGSGSPLHF
D gene: TRBD1; clone size: .; J gene: TRBJ1-4; V gene: TRBV15; CDR3 DNA: TGTGCCACCAGCAGCGGGGACAGGGAAAAACTGTTTTTT; CDR3 protein: CATSSGDREKLFF
D gene: .; clone size: .; J gene: TRBJ2-2; V gene: TRBV9; CDR3 DNA: TGTGCCAGCAGCGTAGAGGGAGGGAACACCGGGGAGCTGTTTTTT; CDR3 protein: CASSVEGGNTGELFF
D gene: .; clone size: once; J gene: TRBJ2-3; V gene: TRBV5-4; CDR3 DNA: TGTGCCAGCAGCCCGTACGGGGGAGGAGGGGATACGCAGTATTTT; CDR3 protein: CASSPYGGGGDTQYF
D gene: .; clone size: .; J gene: TRBJ2-1; V gene: TRBV4-1; CDR3 DNA: TGCGCCAGCAGCCACCGAGCATTCGAGGCTGAGCAGTTCTTC; CDR3 protein: CASSHRAFEAEQFF
D gene: .; clone size: .; J gene: TRBJ2-7; V gene: TRBV5-4; CDR3 DNA: TGTGCCAGCAGCTTCCGGGACAAATACGAGCAGTACTTC; CDR3 protein: CASSFRDKYEQYF
D gene: .; clone size: .; J gene: TRBJ2-7; V gene: TRBV19; CDR3 DNA: TGTGCCAGTAGTGTCGAGGGGTTACCGACCTACGAGCAGTACTTC; CDR3 protein: CASSVEGLPTYEQYF
D gene: .; clone size: .; J gene: TRBJ1-2; V gene: TRBV19; CDR3 DNA: TGTGCCAGTAGTGTACAGGGCCCGGGATCCTTTAACTATGGCTACACCTTC; CDR3 protein: CASSVQGPGSFNYGYTF
D gene: TRBD2; clone size: .; J gene: TRBJ2-2; V gene: TRBV9; CDR3 DNA: TGTGCCAGCAGCCAGATGCGGGGGACCACCGGGGAGCTGTTTTTT; CDR3 protein: CASSQMRGTTGELFF
D gene: .; clone size: .; J gene: TRBJ2-1; V gene: TRBV4-2; CDR3 DNA: TGTGCCAGCAGCCACGGGAGAAACAATGAGCAGTTCTTC; CDR3 protein: CASSHGRNNEQFF
D gene: TRBD1; clone size: .; J gene: TRBJ1-2; V gene: TRBV7-9; CDR3 DNA: TGTGCCAGCAGCGGGACAGGGGAAACCTATGGCTACACCTTC; CDR3 protein: CASSGTGETYGYTF
D gene: .; clone size: .; J gene: TRBJ1-6; V gene: TRBV27; CDR3 DNA: TGTGCCAGCAGTTTAACGGGCTCCTATAATTCACCCCTCCACTTT; CDR3 protein: CASSLTGSYNSPLHF
D gene: TRBD1; clone size: once; J gene: TRBJ2-1; V gene: TRBV9; CDR3 DNA: TGTGCCAGCAGCCCACGTCCGGGACAGGTATTATACTCCTACAATGAGCAGTTCTTC; CDR3 protein: CASSPRPGQVLYSYNEQFF
D gene: .; clone size: .; J gene: TRBJ1-4; V gene: TRBV10-3; CDR3 DNA: TGTGCCATCAGAGAAGGCGGGACAACTAATGAAAAACTGTTTTTT; CDR3 protein: CAIREGGTTNEKLFF
D gene: .; clone size: .; J gene: TRBJ2-5; V gene: TRBV19; CDR3 DNA: TGTGCCAGCGGACAGCCCCAAGAGACCCAGTACTTC; CDR3 protein: CASGQPQETQYF
D gene: .; clone size: .; J gene: TRBJ1-5; V gene: TRBV3-1/TRBV3-2; CDR3 DNA: TGTGCCAGCAGTTGGGTCAATCAGCCCCAGCATTTT; CDR3 protein: CASSWVNQPQHF
D gene: TRBD2; clone size: .; J gene: TRBJ2-1; V gene: TRBV20-1; CDR3 DNA: TGCAGTGCTAGTCCCGCCTCGCGGGGGGGCAATGAGCAGTTCTTC; CDR3 protein: CSASPASRGGNEQFF
D gene: .; clone size: .; J gene: TRBJ2-5; V gene: TRBV7-6; CDR3 DNA: TGTGCCAGCAGCTTAGTCGCAGGGTCGAGAGAGACCCAGTACTTC; CDR3 protein: CASSLVAGSRETQYF